These 4 T cell receptor beta chains share one sample of origin, sequenced in a study of read filtering for tumor transcriptome and immune sequencing. Molecular barcoded adaptors covering alpha/delta and beta/gamma chains were used on 400 to 450 ng RNA. TCRdb reanalysed the reads using MiXCR and keeps one entry per CDR3 protein. In the table there are 100,000 to 150,000 distinct CDR3 sequences, roughly 13% of which are singletons. Sequencing was carried out using a population of CD138-negative cells sorted from bone marrow. Source of these receptors: a donor at least 40 years old with multiple myeloma.

As to this clonotype: This sequence may be a read error, since a much larger clone differs from it by one base. The chain joins TRBV11-2 to TRBJ2-7; 7 bases are shared with TRBD1. The CDR3 loop spans 15 amino acids. Germline values: CDR1 SGHAT, CDR2 FQNNGV. CDR3 protein: CVSSVGQVSSYEQYF. The CDR3 DNA follows: TGTGTCAGCAGCGTCGGACAGGTTAGCTCCTACGAGCAGTACTTC.

The CDR3 spells CAWSATPNTEAFF. As DNA, the CDR3 is TGTGCCTGGAGCGCCACACCGAACACTGAAGCTTTCTTT. V gene TRBV30 combines with J gene TRBJ1-1; D ambiguous. V gave up 3 bases and J gave up 1 base, with 9 bases separating them. Germline V gene lookup returns CDR1 GTSNPN and CDR2 SVGIG (reference sequence). The CDR3 has 13 amino acids. Looking up the rest from reference TRBV30 and TRBJ1-1 gives the full variable domain: SQTIHQWPATLVQPVGSPLSLECTVEGTSNPNLYWYRQAAGRGLQLLFYSVGIGQISSEVPQNLSASRPQDRQFILSSKKLLLSDSGFYLCAWSATPNTEAFFGQGTRLTVV.

This clonotype was detected many times. The chain uses TRBV6-5 and TRBJ2-1; 9 bases line up with TRBD2. CDR3 size: 16 residues. Trimming cost V 5 bases and J 4 bases; bases outside gene matches: 9. Germline CDR1 reads MNHEY; CDR2 reads SVGAGI. DNA of the CDR3: TGTGCCAGCAGTCCTTGGGCGGGAGGGCCGTACAATGAGCAGTTCTTC. Its translation: CASSPWAGGPYNEQFF.

Regarding this clonotype: It is likely a read error, because the conserved phenylalanine at the end of the CDR3 is missing. This chain links TRBV5-6 with TRBJ1-5; D possibly corresponds to TRBD1 (5 bases). Germline V lookup: CDR1 SGHDT, CDR2 YYEEEE. The CDR3 totals 13 residues. With 3 bases removed from V and 4 bases from J, the gap between germline ends came to 8 bases. The CDR3 is CASSWGDNQPQHL. CDR3 nucleotide sequence: TGTGCCAGCAGCTGGGGGGATAATCAGCCCCAGCATCTT.